Presented here are 20 T cell receptor beta chains from one specimen sequenced in a study of OX40 agonist ivuxolimab in advanced cancers. Receptors were amplified or captured by the immunoSEQ multiplex PCR assay. TCRdb took over this immuneACCESS table, retaining in-frame rearrangements with V and J assigned. Such tables are incomplete; in checked studies, under half of the missing clones stem from an unresolved V gene, and the remainder is unexplained. This sample holds about 64,000 clones; 88% were observed only once. The top ten constitute roughly 0.66% of the sample. This specimen consisted of CD4+ or CD8+ T cells sorted from blood, obtained in a trial of the OX40 agonist ivuxolimab. The receptors here all came from an adult with an advanced solid tumor such as melanoma, head and neck, liver or kidney cancer.

V gene TRBV6-5 combines with J gene TRBJ2-2, with no clear D. V lost 5 bases, J lost 3 bases, and 7 bases lay in between. Germline-derived CDR1 and CDR2 are MNHEY and SVGAGI. CDR3 length: 13 amino acids. CDR3 nucleotide sequence: TGTGCCAGCAGTCCGATCTACACCGGGGAGCTGTTTTTT. Translated: CASSPIYTGELFF.

V usage is TRBV19 and J usage is TRBJ1-5, with a tentative D call TRBD1 (5 bases). CDR1 and CDR2 from the germline V gene are LNHDA and SQIVND (reference sequence). The V gene lost 5 bases and the J gene lost 4 bases, with 15 bases spanning the gap. This CDR3 has 15 residues. The CDR3 DNA follows: TGTGCCAGTAGTGGGTCGACGGGGGTAAATCAGCCCCAGCATTTT. Protein product: CASSGSTGVNQPQHF.

This chain joins TRBV7-2 and TRBJ1-5; the match to TRBD1 covers 8 bases. The V gene end was trimmed by 7 bases and the J gene end by 2 bases; junction bases not matched to a gene: 7. The CDR3 has 15 residues. The germline CDR1 and CDR2 sequences are SGHTA and FQGNSA. The CDR3 bases are TGTGCCAGCAACGCAGGGGGCCGGGGCAATCAGCCCCAGCATTTT. Its translation is CASNAGGRGNQPQHF. Full variable domain (rest looked up from reference TRBV7-2 and TRBJ1-5): GAGVSQSPSNKVTEKGKDVELRCDPISGHTALYWYRQSLGQGLEFLIYFQGNSAPDKSGLPSDRFSAERTGGSVSTLTIQRTQQEDSAVYLCASNAGGRGNQPQHFGDGTRLSIL.

The chain links TRBV7-9 to TRBJ2-3; D not certain. Germline assignment: CDR1 SEHNR and CDR2 FQNEAQ (reference sequence). This CDR3 contains 11 residues. V lost 4 bases and J lost 4, with 3 bases in between. CDR3 loop: CASSWSDTQYF. DNA for the CDR3: TGTGCCAGCAGCTGGTCAGATACGCAGTATTTT.

V usage is TRBV5-6 and J usage is TRBJ1-1; D not certain. Germline V CDR1 and CDR2: SGHDT, YYEEEE. This CDR3 is built from 15 residues. V lost 4 bases, J lost 1 base, and 14 bases lay in between. Here the CDR3 DNA reads TGTGCCAGCAGCCCGGCGGGGTCGGGGAACACTGAAGCTTTCTTT. This encodes CASSPAGSGNTEAFF.

This sequence joins TRBV5-6 and TRBJ2-7; D is perhaps TRBD2 (6 bases). There are 15 residues in the CDR3. Germline CDR1 is SGHDT and CDR2 is YYEEEE. V dropped 4 bases and J dropped 4 bases, with 18 bases sitting between them. The CDR3 spells CASSLRGWLEYEQYF. The CDR3 nucleotides read TGTGCCAGCAGCCTTCGGGGGTGGCTCGAGTACGAGCAGTACTTC.

In DNA, the CDR3 is TGTGCCAGCAGTAAATGGGGCTCCTACGAGCAGTACTTC. Translated: CASSKWGSYEQYF. The genes are TRBV6-5 and TRBJ2-7; D gene unclear. CDR1 MNHEY and CDR2 SVGAGI come from the germline V gene. V was trimmed by 5 bases and J by 0 bases, leaving 8 bases between them. This CDR3 has 13 amino acids.

This clone has a single count. The chain joins TRBV20-1 to TRBJ2-7; D not resolved. The germline V and J ends were trimmed by 3 bases and 8 bases, with 11 bases remaining between them. Germline values: CDR1 DFQATT, CDR2 SNEGSKA (reference sequence). The CDR3 loop spans 11 amino acids. The CDR3 nucleotides read TGCAGTGCTAGGTCGCGCGACAAGCAGTACTTC. Translated, it gives CSARSRDKQYF.

The V gene is TRBV6-1, the J gene TRBJ2-3; 11 nucleotides line up with TRBD2. The trim removed 7 bases at V and 5 bases at J, leaving 8 bases unmatched. The germline CDR1 and CDR2 sequences are MNHNS and SASEGT. This CDR3 has 15 residues. CDR3 nucleotides: TGTGCCAGCAACCTACTAGCGGGAGCCAAAGATACGCAGTATTTT. This translates into CASNLLAGAKDTQYF.

The chain is built from TRBV7-9 and TRBJ2-3, with 8 bases that match TRBD2. Per germline, CDR1 SEHNR and CDR2 FQNEAQ (reference sequence). Trimming at V came to 6 bases and at J to 5 bases, leaving 10 bases not matched to a gene. The CDR3 extends over 15 amino acids. In nucleotides, the CDR3 is TGTGCCAGCAGTATCGGGCGGGAGGCAGGAGATACGCAGTATTTT. Its protein product is CASSIGREAGDTQYF.

J is TRBJ1-1 and V is TRBV10-3; D is ambiguous. V shed 8 bases and J shed 7 bases, with 17 bases lying between them. The CDR3 runs to 13 residues. CDR1 is ENHRY and CDR2 is SYGVKD in the germline V gene. CDR3 loop: CAIGGREVGEAFF. The CDR3 coding sequence is TGTGCCATCGGTGGGAGGGAAGTTGGTGAAGCTTTCTTT.

In its sample, this clone was seen once. The V gene is TRBV10-3, the J gene TRBJ1-2; D is perhaps TRBD1 (5 bases). Looked up from germline, CDR1 is ENHRY and CDR2 is SYGVKD. V was pared by 3 bases and J by 7 bases, with 9 bases between. The CDR3 has 12 residues. CDR3 in amino acids: CAISETGTGYTF. CDR3 coding DNA: TGTGCCATCAGTGAAACAGGCACTGGCTACACCTTC.

The J gene is TRBJ2-2, the V gene TRBV7-3; maybe TRBD2 (6 bases). This CDR3 region has 14 residues. The germline gives CDR1 SGHTA, CDR2 FQGTGA. V was shortened by 5 bases and J by 6 bases, with 13 bases between the two germline ends. CDR3 DNA sequence: TGTGCCAGCAGCCTACTAGCTGCCGCCGGGGAGCTGTTTTTT. It encodes CASSLLAAAGELFF.

This clone showed up just a few times. The genes are TRBV11-2 and TRBJ2-3; TRBD2 matches at 7 bases. V lost 5 bases, J lost 4 bases, and 9 bases stayed unmatched. Per germline, CDR1 SGHAT and CDR2 FQNNGV. The CDR3 contains 15 residues. The CDR3 DNA follows: TGTGCCAGCAGCCCACAAGGTAGCGGGCCAGATACGCAGTATTTT. Translating gives CASSPQGSGPDTQYF.

The count of this clone is one. The genes are TRBV30 and TRBJ1-6; TRBD1 is a possible D gene (6 bases). The CDR3 is 16 residues long. Per germline, CDR1 GTSNPN and CDR2 SVGIG (reference sequence). Between the trimmed V and J ends, which lost 4 bases and 3 bases, there was a span of 16 bases. The chain's CDR3 is CAWTPGARHYNSPLHF. CDR3 sequence (DNA): TGTGCCTGGACCCCGGGGGCCAGGCACTATAATTCACCCCTCCACTTT.

V is TRBV10-3 and J is TRBJ2-1, with 14 bases identical to TRBD2. The germline V gene has CDR1 ENHRY and CDR2 SYGVKD. Unmatched junction bases numbered 10, after V lost 10 bases and J lost 2 bases. This CDR3 has 17 residues. CDR3: CATGLGTSGSTYNEQFF. Written as DNA, the CDR3 is TGTGCCACTGGACTCGGGACTAGCGGGAGCACCTACAATGAGCAGTTCTTC.

This chain links TRBV11-2 with TRBJ2-1; 10 bases fit TRBD2. The CDR3 loop spans 15 amino acids. Trimming removed 2 bases from V and 8 bases from J; junction bases left unmatched: 6. Germline values: CDR1 SGHAT, CDR2 FQNNGV. The CDR3 is CASSLRLLAGDEQFF. The DNA for the CDR3 is TGTGCCAGCAGCTTACGTTTGCTAGCGGGAGATGAGCAGTTCTTC.

The V gene is TRBV10-2, the J gene TRBJ2-1; 8 bases map to TRBD2. V lost 0 bases, J lost 5 bases, and 9 bases stayed unmatched. This CDR3 is 17 amino acids long. Germline lookup yields CDR1 WSHSY and CDR2 SAAADI. This chain's CDR3 is CASSESITGGPDNEQFF. Here the CDR3 DNA reads TGCGCCAGCAGTGAGTCGATAACGGGAGGGCCAGACAATGAGCAGTTCTTC.

This chain links TRBV18 with TRBJ1-1; 8 nucleotides match TRBD1. V shed 5 bases and J 4 bases; nucleotides not matched to a gene: 6. Germline CDR1 reads KGHSH; CDR2 reads LQKENI. The CDR3 contains 14 residues. CDR3 in amino acids: CASSGQGAFTEAFF. CDR3 in DNA: TGTGCCAGCTCAGGCCAGGGGGCTTTCACTGAAGCTTTCTTT.

CDR3 sequence reads: CAWSPLQANSYEQYF. CDR3 DNA: TGTGCCTGGAGCCCCTTGCAGGCCAACTCCTACGAGCAGTACTTC. The chain uses TRBV30 and TRBJ2-7; no clear D gene. This CDR3 spans 15 amino acids. Trimming removed 3 bases from V and 0 bases from J, with 15 bases in between. Germline V CDR1 and CDR2: GTSNPN, SVGIG (reference sequence). Full variable domain (remainder filled in from reference TRBV30 and TRBJ2-7): SQTIHQWPATLVQPVGSPLSLECTVEGTSNPNLYWYRQAAGRGLQLLFYSVGIGQISSEVPQNLSASRPQDRQFILSSKKLLLSDSGFYLCAWSPLQANSYEQYFGPGTRLTVT.